Listed below are T cell receptor beta chains from one sample, sequenced in a study of naive and memory T cell subsets. From the UMI-ligation and nested PCR reads, TCRdb called clonotypes with MiXCR, one entry per CDR3 protein. Of 130,000 to 150,000 distinct CDR3 sequences in the sample, 15% to 20% were seen once. The specimen sequenced was naive CD4+ T cells from blood. All receptors derive from a human donor in good health. The CDR3 runs from the conserved cysteine through the conserved F or W. D genes are given only for firm matches. Some rows mark clone size as missing; the rest say once, few, many or name a class of expanded clone.

>TRBJ2-5|.|.|TRBV5-1
TGCGCCAGCAGCACCCGGGACGCACAAGAGACCCAGTACTTC
CASSTRDAQETQYF
>TRBJ2-7|.|TRBD2|TRBV12-3/TRBV12-4
TGTGCCAGCAGTTTCGCCCTAGCGGGAGGGAACGAGCAGTACTTC
CASSFALAGGNEQYF
>TRBJ2-3|few|.|TRBV2
TGTGCCAGCAGACGGACGGTAGATACGCAGTATTTT
CASRRTVDTQYF
>TRBJ2-7|.|TRBD1|TRBV6-6
TGTGCCAGCAGAATAGGACAGGGTTCCTACGAGCAGTACTTC
CASRIGQGSYEQYF
>TRBJ2-7|.|TRBD1|TRBV6-2/TRBV6-3
TGTGCCAGCAGTTACTCCGACAGGGGAGGCTACGAGCAGTACTTC
CASSYSDRGGYEQYF
>TRBJ2-1|.|TRBD2|TRBV11-2
TGTGCCAGCACCGTAACAGGGGGCAAGGGGACTAGCGGGAGTAAGCATGAGCAGTTCTTC
CASTVTGGKGTSGSKHEQFF
>TRBJ2-7|many|TRBD2|TRBV12-3/TRBV12-4
TGTGCCAGCAGTCCCGGGACTAGCGGCTGGGACGAGCAGTACTTC
CASSPGTSGWDEQYF
>TRBJ1-6|.|TRBD1|TRBV18
TGTGCCAGCTCACGGGACAGCGATAATTCACCCCTCCACTTT
CASSRDSDNSPLHF
>TRBJ2-1|.|TRBD2|TRBV3-1
TGTGCCAGCAGCCGTTCTACCGGGACTAGCGATCGGAATGAGCAGTTCTTC
CASSRSTGTSDRNEQFF
>TRBJ2-1|once|.|TRBV5-4
TGTGCCAGCAGCTTGTCCCAGGGGAGGAACAATGAGCAGTTCTTC
CASSLSQGRNNEQFF
>TRBJ2-7|.|.|TRBV28
TGTGCCAGCAGTCAGGGGGGCGCCTACGAGCAGTACTTC
CASSQGGAYEQYF
>TRBJ2-4|.|TRBD1|TRBV4-1
TGCGCCAGCAGCCAGGATAGGACAGGGGAAAACATTCAGTACTTC
CASSQDRTGENIQYF
>TRBJ1-3|.|.|TRBV27
TGTGCCAGCAGCCGGAACGGGGCAGGGTGGTCTGGAAACACCATATATTTT
CASSRNGAGWSGNTIYF
>TRBJ2-1|.|.|TRBV28
TGTGCCAGCAGCAACCCCCTGGGTAGGCTAGACTCCTACAATGAGCAGTTCTTC
CASSNPLGRLDSYNEQFF
>TRBJ2-7|.|TRBD2|TRBV7-9
TGTGCCAGCAGCTTAGTCCCGACTAGCGGGCGCCCCTACGAGCAGTACTTC
CASSLVPTSGRPYEQYF
>TRBJ2-7|.|.|TRBV28
TGTGCCAGCAGGGGGGGTCTCGAGCAGTACTTC
CASRGGLEQYF
>TRBJ2-2|few|TRBD1|TRBV4-2
TGTGCCAGCAGCCAAGAAGCAGAGACAGGGGGCAACACCGGGGAGCTGTTTTTT
CASSQEAETGGNTGELFF
>TRBJ2-5|few|TRBD1|TRBV7-2
TGTGCCAGCAGCCGACCTCCGGACAGGCAAGAGACCCAGTACTTC
CASSRPPDRQETQYF
>TRBJ1-1|few|TRBD1|TRBV29-1
TGCAGCGCCGGGGGACAGGGGAACCCTGAAGCTTTCTTT
CSAGGQGNPEAFF
>TRBJ2-7|few|TRBD2|TRBV5-6
TGTGCCAGCAGCTTGGTAGCGACTAGCGGGACCTACGAGCAGTACTTC
CASSLVATSGTYEQYF
>TRBJ1-1|.|.|TRBV28
TGTGCCAGCAGTTTCACTAGGGGGAACACTGAAGCTTTCTTT
CASSFTRGNTEAFF
>TRBJ2-7|.|.|TRBV20-1
TGCAGTGCTCGAAGGGGACACAACTACGAGCAGTACTTC
CSARRGHNYEQYF
>TRBJ2-1|.|TRBD2|TRBV11-2
TGTGCCAGCAGCCGGACTAGCGGGATATTATACAATGAGCAGTTCTTC
CASSRTSGILYNEQFF
>TRBJ2-7|.|.|TRBV27
TGTGCCAGCAGTTTATGGGGACGCGGCTTGGGCGAGCAGTACTTC
CASSLWGRGLGEQYF
>TRBJ2-3|few|TRBD2|TRBV5-1
TGCGCCAGCAGCTTGATTCTAGCGGGACGAGGAGATACGCAGTATTTT
CASSLILAGRGDTQYF
>TRBJ2-2|many|.|TRBV28
TGTGCCAGCAGTTTATGGGCGCTAGCCCTCGGTCCCGGGGAGCTGTTTTTT
CASSLWALALGPGELFF
>TRBJ1-6|.|.|TRBV6-5
TGTGCCAGCAGCTCGCAGGGGAATATCTATAATTCACCCCTCCACTTT
CASSSQGNIYNSPLHF
>TRBJ2-5|.|TRBD2|TRBV28
TGTGCCAGCAGGACTCCACCGGGACTAGCGGCCCAAGAGACCCAGTACTTC
CASRTPPGLAAQETQYF
>TRBJ2-6|many|.|TRBV13
TGTGCCAGCAGCTTAGAGGCCAGAAATAACTCTGGGGCCAACGTCCTGACTTTC
CASSLEARNNSGANVLTF
>TRBJ1-6|.|.|TRBV5-1
TGCGCCAGCAGCTCCGACGGGGTTGATTCACCCCTCCACTTT
CASSSDGVDSPLHF
>TRBJ2-1|few|.|TRBV10-3
TGTGCCATCACTGGCGGTAGCTCCTACAATGAGCAGTTCTTC
CAITGGSSYNEQFF
>TRBJ2-3|few|.|TRBV6-1
TGTGCCAGCAGTGAACAGATATCAGATACGCAGTATTTT
CASSEQISDTQYF
>TRBJ2-1|few|.|TRBV18
TGTGCCAGCTCACCACCGGGGGCTACCTACAATGAGCAGTTCTTC
CASSPPGATYNEQFF
>TRBJ2-5|few|.|TRBV20-1
TGCAGTGCTAGATGGACGTCCGGAGAGACCCAGTACTTC
CSARWTSGETQYF